These T cell receptor beta chains were read from a single sample in a study of cytotoxic CD8 clonotypes in ibrutinib-treated CLL. Libraries were prepared by immunoSEQ multiplex PCR; TCRdb keeps only in-frame clonotypes and omits some of them. Of tens of thousands of clones listed, around 70% are singletons. This sample comprised PBMCs, obtained before ibrutinib treatment. The receptors were sampled from a human donor with chronic lymphocytic leukemia. CDR3s include the opening cysteine and the closing phenylalanine or tryptophan. The D gene is left open where the match is weak. Not all rows give a size; the values are once, few, many and, for expanded clones, a class.

j_call	v_call	d_call	clone_size	cdr3_nt	cdr3_aa
TRBJ2-1	TRBV4-3	NA	NA	TGCGCCAGCAGCCAAGATTTCGGAAGTTACAATGAGCAGTTCTTC	CASSQDFGSYNEQFF
TRBJ2-1	TRBV25-1	NA	NA	TGTGCCAGCAGTGTTACCAGGGACAATGAGCAGTTCTTC	CASSVTRDNEQFF
TRBJ2-2	TRBV5-1	NA	NA	TGCGCCAGCAGCTTGCGGGGTATGGACACCGGGGAGCTGTTTTTT	CASSLRGMDTGELFF
TRBJ2-2	TRBV19	TRBD2	NA	TGTGCCAGTAGCCTCGGGACTAGCGGGAGCGTAGCGACCGGGGAGCTGTTTTTT	CASSLGTSGSVATGELFF
TRBJ2-1	TRBV9	NA	NA	TGTGCCAGCAGCGTAGGTACAGAGTCCTACAATGAGCAGTTCTTC	CASSVGTESYNEQFF
TRBJ2-1	TRBV9	TRBD2	NA	TGTGCCAGCAGCGTAGAGTTACTAGCGCCCTACAATGAGCAGTTCTTC	CASSVELLAPYNEQFF
TRBJ2-7	TRBV9	TRBD2	NA	TGTGCCAGCAGCAACGGGAGGGCAAGCGAGCAGTACTTC	CASSNGRASEQYF
TRBJ1-4	TRBV15	NA	NA	TGTGCCACCAGCAGAGGGACCCTTGAAAAACTGTTTTTT	CATSRGTLEKLFF
TRBJ2-7	TRBV9	TRBD1	NA	TGTGCCAGCAGCCCCCTAGCCGGACAGGGGGCGCGCGAGCAGTACTTC	CASSPLAGQGAREQYF
TRBJ1-2	TRBV27	NA	NA	TGTGCCAGCAGTTACGGGGGCTTTGGCTATGGCTACACCTTC	CASSYGGFGYGYTF
TRBJ2-5	TRBV18	NA	NA	TGTGCCAGCTCACCGGGCAGGGCGGGCGAGACCCAGTACTTC	CASSPGRAGETQYF
TRBJ2-7	TRBV28	TRBD1	NA	TGTGCCAGCAGAACCTGGGACAGGGCCTACGAGCAGTACTTC	CASRTWDRAYEQYF
TRBJ2-1	TRBV6-4	NA	large	TGTGCCAGCAGTGACTCGGGGCTTAGTGAGCAGTTCTTC	CASSDSGLSEQFF
TRBJ2-5	TRBV5-6	NA	NA	TGTGCCAGCAGCTTGGTTCGGACGGGAGAGACCCAGTACTTC	CASSLVRTGETQYF
TRBJ1-2	TRBV7-2	NA	NA	TGTGCCAGCAGCTCCGGGCGGCGCTACACCTTC	CASSSGRRYTF
TRBJ2-7	TRBV30	NA	NA	TGTGCCTGGAGTCCGGGCCTTCCGAGTCGTTACGAGCAGTACTTC	CAWSPGLPSRYEQYF
TRBJ2-5	TRBV11-3	TRBD1	once	TGTGCCAGCAGCTTACAGGGGGCTGGAGAGACCCAGTACTTC	CASSLQGAGETQYF
TRBJ1-5	TRBV10-3	NA	few	TGTGCCATCAGTGGGGAAAACAATCAGCCCCAGCATTTT	CAISGENNQPQHF
TRBJ2-5	TRBV13	NA	NA	TGTGCCAGCAGCTCGCCAGTCGTGGTTGGGCAGGAGACCCAGTACTTC	CASSSPVVVGQETQYF
TRBJ2-1	TRBV11-3	NA	NA	TGTGCCAGCAGCCGGAGGTGGGGCACTCTCGATGAGCAGTTCTTC	CASSRRWGTLDEQFF
TRBJ1-1	TRBV6-1	NA	NA	TGTGCCAGCAGTGCGGGTATGAACACTGAAGCTTTCTTT	CASSAGMNTEAFF
TRBJ2-3	TRBV11-2	NA	NA	TGTGCCAGCAGCGCCGGTTGGTGGGAGATAGGTACAGATACGCAGTATTTT	CASSAGWWEIGTDTQYF
TRBJ2-7	TRBV2	NA	few	TGTGCCAGCAGTGAAACGCTAGAGCAGTACTTC	CASSETLEQYF
TRBJ2-5	TRBV19	TRBD2	NA	TGTGCCAGTAGCTATAGCGGGAGCCAAGAGACCCAGTACTTC	CASSYSGSQETQYF
TRBJ1-2	TRBV19	NA	NA	TGTGCCAGTAGTGGCTATGGCTACACCTTC	CASSGYGYTF
TRBJ2-7	TRBV5-1	TRBD2	NA	TGCGCCAGCAGCCCCCTCCAGACTAGCGGGAACCCGCAGTACTTC	CASSPLQTSGNPQYF
TRBJ2-1	TRBV18	NA	NA	TGTGCCAGCTCACCAAGGACTACCAATGAGCAGTTCTTC	CASSPRTTNEQFF
TRBJ2-5	TRBV11-2	NA	once	TGTGCCAGCAGCTTTCAAGAGACCCAGTACTTC	CASSFQETQYF
TRBJ2-3	TRBV5-4	TRBD1	NA	TGTGCCAGCAGCCCCGACAGGGTAACTAGCACAGATACGCAGTATTTT	CASSPDRVTSTDTQYF
TRBJ2-3	TRBV7-6	NA	NA	TGTGCCAGCAGCGTTAGACAGGCGATCACAGATACGCAGTATTTT	CASSVRQAITDTQYF
TRBJ1-5	TRBV4-1	TRBD1	few	TGCGCCAGCAGCCAAGGGGACAGACAACACGAGCCCCAGCATTTT	CASSQGDRQHEPQHF
TRBJ2-7	TRBV4-1	TRBD1	NA	TGCGCCAGCAGCCGGGAACCGGGACAGAACTCCTACGAGCAGTACTTC	CASSREPGQNSYEQYF
TRBJ2-1	TRBV5-1	NA	few	TGCGCCAGCAGCTTGGAGGGGGTTGCTGCCAATGAGCAGTTCTTC	CASSLEGVAANEQFF
TRBJ2-7	TRBV18	TRBD1	few	TGTGCCAGCTCGCAGGGACAGGGGTACGAGCAGTACTTC	CASSQGQGYEQYF
TRBJ2-7	TRBV6-5	NA	few	TGTGCCAGTTCGGCGGGGTACGAGCAGTACTTC	CASSAGYEQYF
TRBJ1-2	TRBV9	NA	large	TGTGCCAGCAGCCCACAAATCGGGGGAAACTATGGCTACACCTTC	CASSPQIGGNYGYTF
TRBJ2-5	TRBV5-4	NA	NA	TGTGCCAGCAGCTTGGGGGGGCCGCGGGAGACCCAGTACTTC	CASSLGGPRETQYF
TRBJ2-2	TRBV5-6	NA	NA	TGTGCCAGCAGTCGCGCCGGGATCTTGGGCACCGGGGAGCTGTTTTTT	CASSRAGILGTGELFF
TRBJ1-2	TRBV23-1	NA	NA	TGCGCCATCTCTTACCCAGGGGACTATGGCTACACCTTC	CAISYPGDYGYTF
TRBJ2-5	TRBV30	NA	NA	TGTGCCTGGAGCACCCAGACGCGGGGAATGCAAGAGACCCAGTACTTC	CAWSTQTRGMQETQYF
TRBJ2-6	TRBV9	NA	NA	TGTGCCAGCAGCAGGGGGACTGCCCAGAGCTCTGGGGCCAACGTCCTGACTTTC	CASSRGTAQSSGANVLTF
TRBJ2-4	TRBV7-9	NA	once	TGTGCCAGCAGCTTTTTAGCCAAAAACATTCAGTACTTC	CASSFLAKNIQYF
TRBJ2-7	TRBV9	NA	few	TGTGCCAGCAGCGTAGAACCCGGTATTCCTCAGCAGTACTTC	CASSVEPGIPQQYF
TRBJ2-1	TRBV5-1	NA	NA	TGCGCCAGCAGCTTGGGCCAGGGAGGTACCTACAATGAGCAGTTCTTC	CASSLGQGGTYNEQFF
TRBJ1-2	TRBV7-6	TRBD1	NA	TGTGCCAGCAGCTCGGACAGGGCAACCTCCTCCAACTATGGCTACACCTTC	CASSSDRATSSNYGYTF
TRBJ2-5	TRBV6-5	NA	NA	TGTGCCAGCAGATACGGGACAATCAGCGGGTTAGAGACCCAGTACTTC	CASRYGTISGLETQYF
TRBJ2-7	TRBV6-5	NA	NA	TGTGCCAGCAGATCCATACGGGCGGAGACCTACGAGCAGTACTTC	CASRSIRAETYEQYF
TRBJ2-1	TRBV7-3	TRBD2	NA	TGTGCCAGCAGCGCAACTAGGGCGGGAGTCTATGAGCAGTTCTTC	CASSATRAGVYEQFF
TRBJ1-1	TRBV6-1	NA	NA	TGTGCCAGCAGGGTACAGGGTCTCACTGAAGCTTTCTTT	CASRVQGLTEAFF
TRBJ1-1	TRBV11-2	NA	NA	TGTGCCAGCAGCTTACCGAATGCGGTCGAAGCTTTCTTT	CASSLPNAVEAFF
TRBJ2-3	TRBV6-1	NA	NA	TGTGCCAGCAGTGAAGTTGCGGCGTCGCCCACAGATACGCAGTATTTT	CASSEVAASPTDTQYF
TRBJ1-2	TRBV5-1	NA	few	TGCGCCAGCAGCTTGGGGTCAGGCTATGGCTACACCTTC	CASSLGSGYGYTF
TRBJ2-7	TRBV28	NA	NA	TGTGCCAGCAGTCGCCGGGAAAGCTCCTACGAGCAGTACTTC	CASSRRESSYEQYF
TRBJ2-1	TRBV7-2	TRBD2	NA	TGTGCCGGAAAGCGGGATCTCTTCTACAATGAGCAGTTCTTC	CAGKRDLFYNEQFF
TRBJ2-1	TRBV15	NA	NA	TGTGCCACCAGCAGAGGTCGTGACAGGCGGAATGAGCAGTTCTTC	CATSRGRDRRNEQFF